This TCR beta chain was captured in a study of shared clonotypes between healthy human individuals. Germline V gene lookup returns CDR1 MGHRA and CDR2 YSYEKL. The CDR3 is 13 residues long. V was clipped by 5 bases and J by 0 bases, with 8 bases between them. Remarks on this clone: Its cognate antigen is unknown.

Findings and limits, study-wide: Naive subsets usually exceeded memory subsets in estimated richness.

TCRdb keeps only in-frame clones here, not all; method: immunoSEQ multiplex PCR. The table shows approximately 1.9 million clones, with about 93% occurring only once. Only CD45RO-negative cells positively selected for CCR7 counted as naive CD8 cells, so terminally differentiated effector memory CD45RA+ cells were excluded. The chain joins TRBV4-1 to TRBJ2-7, with a possible D match to TRBD1 (6 bases). The clonotype originates from a man between 18 and 29 years old in good health. Some clones in this sample may be carry-over from other donors' samples. The specimen was naive CD8+ T cells from PBMCs. The CDR3 reads CASSTGSSYEQYF. CDR3 DNA sequence: TGCGCCAGCAGCACAGGGAGCTCCTACGAGCAGTACTTC.